The 28 T cell receptor beta chains below were found in one sample sequenced in a study of cytomegalovirus exposure and HLA in healthy donors. A multiplex PCR was run with 60 Vbeta primers and 13 Jbeta primers. The method was immunoSEQ multiplex PCR; TCRdb's version includes in-frame clones alone and lacks a portion of them. The profile shows about 140,000 clones, around 79% of them singletons. Sequenced: PBMCs. The receptors come from a man aged 40-49 years in good health and CMV-seropositive.

This clone was detected only once. This sequence joins TRBV7-9 and TRBJ2-7, with 11 bases identical to TRBD1. CDR1 SEHNR and CDR2 FQNEAQ come from the germline V gene (reference sequence). The V and J ends lost 6 bases and 2 bases, in that order; junction bases with no gene match: 12. This CDR3 spans 17 amino acids. CDR3 in amino acids: CASRYGLRDRGTYEQYF. Written as DNA, the CDR3 is TGTGCCAGCAGGTACGGGCTGAGGGACAGGGGGACCTACGAGCAGTACTTC.

This chain links TRBV13 with TRBJ2-2; 7 bases are shared with TRBD1. The CDR3 length is 15 residues. The trim removed 6 bases at V and 2 bases at J, leaving 6 bases unmatched. CDR1 PRHDT and CDR2 FYEKMQ come from the germline V gene (reference sequence). The CDR3 sequence is CASSFWDRNTGELFF. The CDR3 region has the DNA TGTGCCAGCAGTTTTTGGGACAGAAACACCGGGGAGCTGTTTTTT.

This clone has a single count. One end of the junction does not line up with germline, which may come from a read error. The genes are TRBV2 and TRBJ2-7, with 8 bases aligning to TRBD1. The CDR3 covers 12 residues. Germline V gene data show CDR1 as SNHLY and CDR2 as FYNNEI. CDR3: CASSETRTGSDF. CDR3 in DNA: TGTGCCAGCAGTGAAACCCGGACAGGGTCGGACTTC.

The J gene is TRBJ2-7, the V gene TRBV27; no clear D. V was trimmed by 3 bases and J by 2 bases, leaving 8 bases between them. The CDR3 extends over 13 amino acids. Germline CDR1 reads MNHEY; CDR2 reads SMNVEV (reference sequence). CDR3: CASSFAPAYEQYF. The CDR3 region has the DNA TGTGCCAGCAGTTTCGCGCCGGCCTACGAGCAGTACTTC.

The chain combines TRBV10-3 with TRBJ1-1, with 11 bases lining up with TRBD1. The CDR3 spans 14 residues. From germline, CDR1 is ENHRY and CDR2 SYGVKD. The V and J ends lost 7 bases and 2 bases, in that order; junction bases with no gene match: 3. CDR3 sequence reads: CAITGQGANTEAFF. The CDR3 bases are TGTGCCATCACCGGACAGGGGGCAAACACTGAAGCTTTCTTT.

This clone has a handful of counts. The V call is TRBV10-2, the J call TRBJ2-5; 12 bases agree with TRBD2. The J call may be faulty, since TRBJ2-7 better matches the DNA end. CDR1 is WSHSY and CDR2 is SAAADI in the germline V gene. The CDR3 runs 14 residues. CDR3 DNA sequence: TGCGCCAGCAGGAGGACTAGCGGGAACCACGAGCAGTACTTC. Its translation is CASRRTSGNHEQYF.

This sequence joins TRBV7-9 and TRBJ2-1; 12 bases line up with TRBD1. CDR1 and CDR2 from the germline V gene are SEHNR and FQNEAQ (reference sequence). There are 15 residues in the CDR3. Losses at the gene ends were 5 bases for V and 7 bases for J; bases not matched to a gene: 6. CDR3 amino acids: CASSKGQGAWNEQFF. For the CDR3, the DNA is TGTGCCAGCAGCAAGGGACAGGGGGCTTGGAATGAGCAGTTCTTC.

The chain recombines TRBV6-6 with TRBJ2-5; D uncertain. CDR1 MNHNY and CDR2 SVGAGI come from the germline V gene (reference sequence). The CDR3 extends over 16 amino acids. With 5 bases removed from V and 0 bases from J, the gap between germline ends came to 16 bases. CDR3: CASSPHTYSNQETQYF. The CDR3 region has the DNA TGTGCCAGCAGTCCCCACACCTACAGTAACCAAGAGACCCAGTACTTC.

The J gene is TRBJ2-7, the V gene TRBV30, with 9 bases identical to TRBD1. Trimming at V came to 0 bases and at J to 5 bases, leaving 5 bases not matched to a gene. The CDR3 length is 14 residues. CDR1 is GTSNPN, CDR2 SVGIG, per germline (reference sequence). The CDR3 nucleotides read TGTGCCTGGAGTGTGGGACAGGGTCGGCACGAGCAGTACTTC. It is translated as CAWSVGQGRHEQYF.

This chain's CDR3 is CASSSPGTSSYNEQFF. The CDR3 coding sequence is TGTGCCAGCAGCTCCCCCGGGACTAGCTCCTACAATGAGCAGTTCTTC. V usage is TRBV7-3 and J usage is TRBJ2-1; 8 bases align to TRBD2. Germline values: CDR1 SGHTA, CDR2 FQGTGA. V was pared by 4 bases and J by 0 bases, with 5 bases of the junction left unmatched. The CDR3 contains 16 residues. The variable domain in full, with the rest retrieved from reference TRBV7-3 and TRBJ2-1, is GAGVSQTPSNKVTEKGKYVELRCDPISGHTALYWYRQSLGQGPEFLIYFQGTGAADDSGLPNDRFFAVRPEGSVSTLKIQRTERGDSAVYLCASSSPGTSSYNEQFFGPGTRLTVL.

The chain joins TRBV5-1 to TRBJ2-3; D may be TRBD2 (5 bases). The CDR3 is made up of 13 amino acids. CDR1 SGHRS and CDR2 YFSETQ come from the germline V gene. Trimming took 5 bases from V and 6 from J, leaving 13 bases between them. In nucleotides, the CDR3 is TGCGCCAGCAGTTCGACTACGCCGGATACGCAGTATTTT. It yields the protein CASSSTTPDTQYF.

The chain is built from TRBV27 and TRBJ2-1, with D perhaps matching TRBD2 (6 bases). The germline CDR1 and CDR2 sequences are MNHEY and SMNVEV (reference sequence). The V gene lost 3 bases and the J gene lost 9 bases, with 18 bases spanning the gap. This CDR3 comprises 15 residues. The CDR3 region is CASSLSTYSGSEQFF. In DNA, the CDR3 is TGTGCCAGCAGTTTGTCAACTTATAGCGGTAGTGAGCAGTTCTTC.

The gene calls are TRBV6-5 and TRBJ2-2; possibly TRBD2 for D (6 bases). CDR1 and CDR2 (germline): MNHEY, SVGAGI. The CDR3 has 14 residues. Trimming removed 2 bases at V and 7 bases at J, with 11 bases between. The CDR3 region is CASSYGGWDGELFF. CDR3 DNA: TGTGCCAGCAGTTACGGAGGGTGGGACGGGGAGCTGTTTTTT.

This chain links TRBV18 with TRBJ1-1, with 7 bases lining up with TRBD1. CDR1 and CDR2 from the germline V gene are KGHSH and LQKENI. The CDR3 runs to 13 residues. V lost 3 bases, J lost 4 bases, and 2 bases stayed unmatched. The CDR3 bases are TGTGCCAGCTCACCCTCAGGGGGCACTGAAGCTTTCTTT. Its protein product is CASSPSGGTEAFF.

This chain links TRBV27 with TRBJ2-1, with D possibly being TRBD1 (5 bases). Germline CDR1 reads MNHEY; CDR2 reads SMNVEV (reference sequence). The CDR3 covers 14 residues. V lost 4 bases, J lost 7 bases, and 14 bases lay in between. The CDR3 DNA reads as TGTGCCAGCAGTTGGGGCTGGCCTCCAAATGAGCAGTTCTTC. Residues: CASSWGWPPNEQFF.

The chain joins TRBV6-5 to TRBJ2-1; 11 positions match TRBD2. The CDR3 covers 15 residues. Trimming at V came to 4 bases and at J to 4 bases, leaving 3 bases not matched to a gene. The V gene's germline CDR1 is MNHEY and CDR2 SVGAGI. DNA of the CDR3: TGTGCCAGCAGTTCCGGGACTAGCGGTTACAATGAGCAGTTCTTC. Its translation: CASSSGTSGYNEQFF.

The V gene is TRBV27, the J gene TRBJ2-7; D is possibly TRBD2 (6 bases). The CDR3 covers 13 residues. Trimming took off 3 bases at V and 3 bases at J, with 9 bases between the two ends. The germline V gene has CDR1 MNHEY and CDR2 SMNVEV (reference sequence). The CDR3 nucleotides read TGTGCCAGCAGTTTCGGGGGACTCTACGAGCAGTACTTC. Amino acids: CASSFGGLYEQYF.

This clone was seen only a few times. This chain connects TRBV6-5 to TRBJ1-2; TRBD1 matches 8 bases. CDR3 length equals 13 residues. CDR1 and CDR2 from the germline V gene are MNHEY and SVGAGI. The V gene end was trimmed by 9 bases and the J gene end by 8 bases; junction bases not matched to a gene: 11. The CDR3 coding sequence is TGTGCCAGGAAGACAGGGGTAGTACTCGGCTACACCTTC. Encoded protein: CARKTGVVLGYTF.

The genes are TRBV20-1 and TRBJ2-7; D is undetermined. Germline CDR1 and CDR2: DFQATT and SNEGSKA (reference sequence). V was trimmed by 4 bases and J by 0 bases, leaving 4 bases between them. This CDR3 is 11 amino acids long. CDR3: CSATFSYEQYF. CDR3 DNA sequence: TGCAGTGCTACCTTCTCCTACGAGCAGTACTTC.

The chain links TRBV7-8 to TRBJ2-4, with 7 bases that match TRBD2. V lost 5 bases and J lost 0; bases outside the gene matches: 13. Germline V gene data show CDR1 as SGHVS and CDR2 as FQNEAQ. The CDR3 is 18 residues long. The CDR3 here is CASSALPREGLAKNIQYF. In nucleotides, the CDR3 is TGTGCCAGCAGCGCCCTTCCCAGGGAGGGACTAGCCAAAAACATTCAGTACTTC. The whole variable domain, remainder taken from reference TRBV7-8 and TRBJ2-4, is GAGVSQSPRYKVAKRGQDVALRCDPISGHVSLFWYQQALGQGPEFLTYFQNEAQLDKSGLPSDRFFAERPEGSVSTLKIQRTQQEDSAVYLCASSALPREGLAKNIQYFGAGTRLSVL.

This clone was picked up a small number of times. In DNA form, the CDR3 reads TGTGCCAGCAGTGAAGCAGGGGACAGGGGAAACACCATATATTTT. Its protein is CASSEAGDRGNTIYF. V gene TRBV2 combines with J gene TRBJ1-3; 8 bases align to TRBD1. The V gene end was trimmed by 0 bases and the J gene end by 4 bases; junction bases not matched to a gene: 2. Germline V gene sequence: CDR1 SNHLY, CDR2 FYNNEI. The CDR3 runs to 15 residues.

As for this clone: One end of the junction fails to match germline, which may point to a read error. V and J are TRBV9 and TRBJ2-5; D uncertain. The J call is in doubt because the DNA end fits TRBJ2-7 better. The CDR3 totals 14 residues. Germline CDR1 and CDR2: SGDLS and YYNGEE. DNA of the CDR3: TGTGCCAGCAGCGTAGTGGAACAGTCCTCCGAGCAGTACTTC. The encoded protein is CASSVVEQSSEQYF.

The CDR3 DNA reads as TGTGCCAGCAGTCTTTTGATGGACAGGGGGGGCTTTGGCTACACCTTC. Protein product: CASSLLMDRGGFGYTF. This rearrangement joins TRBV27 to TRBJ1-2, with TRBD1 matching over 10 bases. CDR3 length: 16 amino acids. Germline V CDR1 and CDR2: MNHEY, SMNVEV (reference sequence). V gave up 5 bases and J gave up 7 bases; unmatched junction bases: 13.

The rearrangement joins TRBV9 to TRBJ1-1; 8 nucleotides match TRBD1. Germline values: CDR1 SGDLS, CDR2 YYNGEE. The CDR3 consists of 16 residues. V lost 4 bases, J lost 2 bases, and 10 bases stayed unmatched. CDR3 sequence (DNA): TGTGCCAGCAGCCCTCTTCCAGGGGGCGAAAACACTGAAGCTTTCTTT. This codes for CASSPLPGGENTEAFF.

The chain employs TRBV29-1 and TRBJ2-1; D is unresolved. CDR3 length: 14 residues. Germline V lookup: CDR1 SQVTM, CDR2 ANQGSEA. V lost 3 bases and J 3 bases, leaving 12 bases between the germline ends. Written as DNA, the CDR3 is TGCAGCGTTGAGGGCCCAGTGCGCTACAATGAGCAGTTCTTC. It yields the protein CSVEGPVRYNEQFF.

V is TRBV10-3 and J is TRBJ2-7; 11 bases agree with TRBD2. This CDR3 contains 14 residues. The germline V gene has CDR1 ENHRY and CDR2 SYGVKD. V trimming: 7 bases; J trimming: 5 bases; junction bases outside the gene matches: 7. The CDR3 DNA reads as TGTGCCATCAAATTAGCGGGAGGGAACAACGAGCAGTACTTC. Protein: CAIKLAGGNNEQYF.

The chain combines TRBV5-4 with TRBJ1-1; D remains unclear. Germline loops: CDR1 SGHNT, CDR2 YYREEE (reference sequence). The ends were cut back, 4 bases at V and 4 bases at J, with 11 bases in the middle. CDR3 size: 13 residues. CDR3 sequence: CASSPPGPTEAFF. The CDR3 region has the DNA TGTGCCAGCAGCCCCCCGGGTCCCACTGAAGCTTTCTTT. The full variable domain, with the rest looked up from reference TRBV5-4 and TRBJ1-1, is ETGVTQSPTHLIKTRGQQVTLRCSSQSGHNTVSWYQQALGQGPQFIFQYYREEENGRGNFPPRFSGLQFPNYSSELNVNALELDDSALYLCASSPPGPTEAFFGQGTRLTVV.

The chain links TRBV18 to TRBJ2-1; 10 nucleotides agree with TRBD2. Germline V gene sequence: CDR1 KGHSH, CDR2 LQKENI. The V and J ends lost 3 bases and 5 bases, in that order; junction bases with no gene match: 7. The CDR3 totals 16 residues. The DNA for the CDR3 is TGTGCCAGCTCACCGCCTAGCGGGAGACACAACAATGAGCAGTTCTTC. Its translation: CASSPPSGRHNNEQFF.